What follows are 30 T cell receptor beta chains derived from one specimen sequenced in a study of shared clonotypes between healthy human individuals. Assay: immunoSEQ multiplex PCR; the TCRdb copy retains only in-frame clones and omits some. The table shows approximately 1.1 million clones, with around 78% occurring only once. The sequencing input was memory CD4+ T cells from PBMCs. Specified subset: CD45RA-negative fraction. These receptors were obtained from a man aged 18 to 29 in good health. Some clones in this sample may be carry-over from other donors' samples.

On this clone itself: It may be a read error: a sequence one base away is much more abundant. The chain couples TRBV2 to TRBJ1-1, with TRBD1 matching 8 bases. Trimming at V came to 8 bases and at J to 1 base, leaving 3 bases not matched to a gene. This CDR3 is 13 amino acids long. Germline CDR1 is SNHLY and CDR2 is FYNNEI. The chain's CDR3 is CASGGQGNTEAFF. As DNA, the CDR3 is TGTGCCAGCGGTGGACAGGGGAACACTGAAGCTTTCTTT.

The chain uses TRBV28 and TRBJ2-2; 15 bases agree with TRBD2. V lost 1 base, J lost 7 bases, and 4 bases stayed unmatched. Germline CDR1 is MDHEN and CDR2 is SYDVKM. This CDR3 has 17 residues. CDR3 residues: CASSLSGTSGRIGELFF. CDR3 sequence (DNA): TGTGCCAGCAGTTTATCAGGGACTAGCGGGAGGATCGGGGAGCTGTTTTTT.

The chain couples TRBV19 to TRBJ2-2; a weak D match, TRBD1 (5 bases). The CDR3 runs 14 residues. V gave up 5 bases and J gave up 5 bases, with 12 bases separating them. The germline CDR1 and CDR2 sequences are LNHDA and SQIVND (reference sequence). CDR3 nucleotide sequence: TGTGCCAGTAGTTTCCAGGGAAGGACCGGGGAGCTGTTTTTT. It is translated as CASSFQGRTGELFF.

This clone was observed once. This sample includes further DNA sequences coding for the same CDR3. This chain uses TRBV28 with TRBJ2-7; D is undetermined. Trimming removed 2 bases from V and 2 bases from J, with 7 bases in between. Germline CDR1 and CDR2: MDHEN and SYDVKM. This CDR3 comprises 13 residues. In DNA, the CDR3 is TGTGCCAGCAGTTTACCAGGCACCTACGAGCAGTACTTC. Its protein product is CASSLPGTYEQYF.

This clone was detected many times. This chain uses TRBV27 with TRBJ1-1; no definite D call. Germline loops: CDR1 MNHEY, CDR2 SMNVEV (reference sequence). Trimming shortened V by 6 bases and J by 3 bases, and 20 bases separated the two germline ends. This CDR3 is built from 16 residues. DNA of the CDR3: TGTGCCAGCAGCTCCAGGTGGGAAGGGTTTCACACTGAAGCTTTCTTT. Translation gives CASSSRWEGFHTEAFF.

This clone was detected only once. The gene calls are TRBV10-1 and TRBJ2-2, with D perhaps matching TRBD2 (5 bases). Trimming took 2 bases from V and 4 from J, leaving 11 bases between them. CDR1 is WNHNN, CDR2 SYGVQD, per germline (reference sequence). The CDR3 runs 15 residues. The CDR3 nucleotides read TGCGCCAGCAGTGAGGTGGAGGACCTCACCGGGGAGCTGTTTTTT. It specifies CASSEVEDLTGELFF.

Turning to this clone: The sample has other DNA sequences that encode this CDR3 too. This chain links TRBV28 with TRBJ1-2; no reliable D call. V lost 6 bases, J lost 1 base, and 6 bases lay in between. Germline V gene data show CDR1 as MDHEN and CDR2 as SYDVKM. There are 12 residues in the CDR3. The DNA for the CDR3 is TGTGCCAGCAGCCGGAGTAACTATGGCTACACCTTC. This translates into CASSRSNYGYTF.

The sample holds one count of this clone. CDR3: CARKREWTGELFF. The CDR3 DNA reads TGTGCCAGGAAGCGGGAGTGGACCGGGGAGCTGTTTTTT. V gene TRBV2 combines with J gene TRBJ2-2, with TRBD2 identical over 8 bases. The CDR3 totals 13 residues. The germline V gene has CDR1 SNHLY and CDR2 FYNNEI. Trimming took 9 bases from V and 5 from J; bases not matched to a gene: 5. The full variable domain, rest sourced from reference TRBV2 and TRBJ2-2, is EPEVTQTPSHQVTQMGQEVILRCVPISNHLYFYWYRQILGQKVEFLVSFYNNEISEKSEIFDDQFSVERPDGSNFTLKIRSTKLEDSAMYFCARKREWTGELFFGEGSRLTVL.

The V and J genes are TRBV6-6 and TRBJ2-1, with D possibly being TRBD1 or TRBD2 (5 bases each). From germline, CDR1 is MNHNY and CDR2 SVGAGI (reference sequence). CDR3 size: 16 residues. Deletions cut 2 bases from V and 2 bases from J, with 13 bases between. Written as DNA, the CDR3 is TGTGCCAGCAGTTACCGGGGCGGGTCGACCTACAATGAGCAGTTCTTC. Its protein product is CASSYRGGSTYNEQFF.

The V and J genes are TRBV5-4 and TRBJ2-2; no clear D gene. V dropped 1 base and J dropped 1 base, with 8 bases sitting between them. CDR1 is SGHNT and CDR2 is YYREEE in the germline V gene (reference sequence). The CDR3 has 15 residues. The CDR3 protein is CASSLSRQNTGELFF. The CDR3, as DNA: TGTGCCAGCAGCTTGTCGCGCCAGAACACCGGGGAGCTGTTTTTT.

The V gene is TRBV5-6, the J gene TRBJ2-7; no clear D gene. This CDR3 comprises 12 residues. Trimming cost V 2 bases and J 4 bases, with 7 bases left between them. Per the germline V gene, CDR1 is SGHDT and CDR2 is YYEEEE. CDR3 region: CASSFLLYEQYF. Here the CDR3 DNA reads TGTGCCAGCAGCTTTTTGCTTTACGAGCAGTACTTC.

The chain uses TRBV11-1 and TRBJ2-2; D might be TRBD1 (5 bases). The length of the CDR3 is 16 residues. Germline values: CDR1 SGHAT, CDR2 FQDESV (reference sequence). V lost 1 base to trimming and J lost 2 bases, with 11 bases between them. The CDR3 protein is CASSLDRYQNTGELFF. The CDR3 DNA sequence: TGTGCCAGCAGCTTAGACAGGTACCAAAACACCGGGGAGCTGTTTTTT.

Of note for this clone: One base separates it from a far larger clone, so it is likely a read error. Other DNA sequences in this specimen translate into the identical CDR3. V is TRBV6-1 and J is TRBJ1-2; D unclear. The germline CDR1 and CDR2 sequences are MNHNS and SASEGT. This CDR3 is built from 12 residues. The CDR3 sequence: CASSEGSYGYTF. CDR3 DNA: TGCGCCAGCAGTGAAGGATCCTATGGCTACACCTTC.

The V call is TRBV30, the J call TRBJ2-7; D perhaps matches TRBD2 (5 bases). CDR3 length: 13 amino acids. Germline CDR1 GTSNPN, CDR2 SVGIG (reference sequence). Trimming cost V 4 bases and J 2 bases, with 12 bases left between them. As DNA, the CDR3 is TGTGCCTGGACCATCCCCGGGGCCTACGAGCAGTACTTC. It translates to CAWTIPGAYEQYF.

The chain has TRBV4-3 and TRBJ1-3, with 7 bases lining up with TRBD1. Trimming cost V 0 bases and J 3 bases; bases outside gene matches: 8. The germline CDR1 and CDR2 sequences are LGHNA and YSLEER. This CDR3 comprises 17 residues. The CDR3 nucleotides read TGCGCCAGCAGCCAAGACGAACAGGGGCTGTTTGGAAACACCATATATTTT. Residues: CASSQDEQGLFGNTIYF.

The genes are TRBV28 and TRBJ1-4; TRBD1 might be the D (5 bases). Trimming stripped 4 bases from V and 7 bases from J, with 16 bases between. The CDR3 is made up of 15 amino acids. Germline V gene sequence: CDR1 MDHEN, CDR2 SYDVKM. The CDR3 nucleotides are TGTGCCAGCAGTTACGCCCCGGGACGGGGTGAAAAACTGTTTTTT. This translates into CASSYAPGRGEKLFF. The whole variable domain, filled in from reference TRBV28 and TRBJ1-4, reads DVKVTQSSRYLVKRTGEKVFLECVQDMDHENMFWYRQDPGLGLRLIYFSYDVKMKEKGDIPEGYSVSREKKERFSLILESASTNQTSMYLCASSYAPGRGEKLFFGSGTQLSVL.

The rearrangement joins TRBV28 to TRBJ2-1; 10 nucleotides agree with TRBD1. CDR1 and CDR2 from the germline V gene are MDHEN and SYDVKM. CDR3 size: 16 residues. V gave up 2 bases and J gave up 9 bases; unmatched junction bases: 10. DNA of the CDR3: TGTGCCAGCAGTTTAGGGGGACAGGGGCGTATAGGTGAGCAGTTCTTC. Encoded protein: CASSLGGQGRIGEQFF.

This chain connects TRBV6-1 to TRBJ2-3; 7 bases match TRBD2. The V gene end was trimmed by 1 base and the J gene end by 5 bases; junction bases not matched to a gene: 15. CDR3 length: 18 residues. Germline V CDR1 and CDR2: MNHNS, SASEGT. The CDR3, as DNA: TGTGCCAGCAGTGAAGGGCGCCTAGCGGCCTCCCCGTTAGATACGCAGTATTTT. Its translation is CASSEGRLAASPLDTQYF.

CDR3 sequence (DNA): TGTGCCAGCAGTTTATTTCGGGGCACCATATATTTT. It codes for CASSLFRGTIYF. The chain combines TRBV28 with TRBJ1-3; D is unclear. The CDR3 consists of 12 residues. V lost 1 base to trimming and J lost 9 bases, with 7 bases between them. The V gene's germline CDR1 is MDHEN and CDR2 SYDVKM. Full variable domain (outside the CDR3, taken from reference TRBV28 and TRBJ1-3): DVKVTQSSRYLVKRTGEKVFLECVQDMDHENMFWYRQDPGLGLRLIYFSYDVKMKEKGDIPEGYSVSREKKERFSLILESASTNQTSMYLCASSLFRGTIYFGEGSWLTVV.

The chain joins TRBV29-1 to TRBJ2-3, with no clear D. The length of the CDR3 is 12 residues. In germline, CDR1 is SQVTM, CDR2 ANQGSEA. Trimming left V 3 bases short and J 4 bases short, with 8 bases between. CDR3: CSVDLAPDTQYF. The CDR3 bases are TGCAGCGTTGATTTGGCCCCAGATACGCAGTATTTT.

The J gene is TRBJ1-2, the V gene TRBV2, with 7 nucleotides matching TRBD1. The V gene end was trimmed by 5 bases and the J gene end by 1 base; junction bases not matched to a gene: 7. Germline V CDR1 and CDR2: SNHLY, FYNNEI. The CDR3 sequence is 15 residues long. CDR3 in amino acids: CASSPDRAVNYGYTF. The DNA for the CDR3 is TGTGCCAGCAGTCCCGACAGGGCGGTTAACTATGGCTACACCTTC.

This clone was seen a few times. This same CDR3 is encoded by further DNA sequences in the sample. The CDR3 DNA sequence: TGTGCCAGCAGCGGGACAGGGGGCTCCTACGAGCAGTACTTC. Protein sequence: CASSGTGGSYEQYF. The chain has TRBV9 and TRBJ2-7; 10 positions match TRBD1. The CDR3 has 14 amino acids. The J segment lost 0 bases and the V segment lost 3 bases, leaving 0 bases of the junction unmatched. The germline CDR1 and CDR2 sequences are SGDLS and YYNGEE.

This clone was detected only once. The chain couples TRBV11-1 to TRBJ2-3; D not resolved. CDR1 and CDR2 from the germline V gene are SGHAT and FQDESV (reference sequence). The CDR3 consists of 16 residues. V was trimmed by 5 bases and J by 0 bases, leaving 15 bases between them. CDR3 residues: CASSPGMALSTDTQYF. DNA of the CDR3: TGTGCCAGCAGCCCCGGTATGGCCCTGAGCACAGATACGCAGTATTTT.

The V and J genes are TRBV10-3 and TRBJ1-6, with D possibly being TRBD1 (5 bases). The germline V gene encodes CDR1 ENHRY and CDR2 SYGVKD. V lost 0 bases, J lost 9 bases, and 15 bases lay in between. The CDR3 contains 16 residues. CDR3 region: CAISESGPGSGSPLHF. The CDR3 nucleotides read TGTGCCATCAGTGAGTCCGGGCCAGGGTCGGGTTCACCCCTCCACTTT.

This clone has only a few counts. The CDR3: CASNLGGDYGYTF. Here the CDR3 DNA reads TGTGCCAGCAATCTCGGGGGAGACTATGGCTACACCTTC. The rearrangement links TRBV9 to TRBJ1-2; tentatively, D is TRBD1 (5 bases). Germline CDR1 SGDLS, CDR2 YYNGEE. CDR3 length: 13 amino acids. V gave up 6 bases and J gave up 3 bases, with 12 bases separating them.

The sample holds a few counts of this clone. The chain uses TRBV2 and TRBJ1-2; no clear D. The CDR3 loop spans 12 amino acids. Germline lookup yields CDR1 SNHLY and CDR2 FYNNEI. V was trimmed by 7 bases and J by 8 bases, leaving 14 bases between them. The CDR3 coding sequence is TGTGCCAGCATTCCGCTGTCGGAGGGCTACACCTTC. Translation: CASIPLSEGYTF.

The chain recombines TRBV5-4 with TRBJ2-7; the match to TRBD1 covers 8 bases. Looked up from germline, CDR1 is SGHNT and CDR2 is YYREEE (reference sequence). The CDR3 length is 13 residues. Trimming took 0 bases from V and 8 from J; bases not matched to a gene: 4. The chain's CDR3 is CASSLEQGAQQYF. The DNA for the CDR3 is TGTGCCAGCAGCTTGGAGCAGGGGGCGCAGCAGTACTTC.

This sequence joins TRBV6-1 and TRBJ2-3; TRBD2 aligns across 7 bases. This CDR3 comprises 15 residues. Germline V gene lookup returns CDR1 MNHNS and CDR2 SASEGT. The trim removed 10 bases at V and 6 bases at J, leaving 16 bases unmatched. CDR3 loop: CATSTSFPYQDTQYF. CDR3 bases: TGTGCCACTTCGACTAGCTTCCCTTATCAGGATACGCAGTATTTT.

This chain links TRBV4-2 with TRBJ1-2, with TRBD1 matching 8 bases. Germline assignment: CDR1 LGHNA and CDR2 YNFKEQ. The CDR3 sequence is 17 residues long. V lost 2 bases, J lost 8 bases, and 16 bases stayed unmatched. CDR3 loop: CASSQFVLAGGLGGYTF. CDR3 nucleotide sequence: TGTGCCAGCAGCCAATTTGTGTTAGCAGGGGGCTTAGGAGGCTACACCTTC.

V is TRBV6-1 and J is TRBJ2-7, with TRBD1 matching over 7 bases. The CDR3 totals 13 residues. Germline CDR1 reads MNHNS; CDR2 reads SASEGT. V was pared by 6 bases and J by 6 bases, with 8 bases of the junction left unmatched. CDR3 DNA: TGTGCCAGCAGGATTACAGGGGTCCCCGAGCAGTACTTC. It specifies CASRITGVPEQYF.